One sample yielded the 3 T cell receptor beta chains listed below, sequenced in a study of shared clonotypes between healthy human individuals. Repertoires were generated with immunoSEQ multiplex PCR, while TCRdb's copy carries only in-frame clones and drops some. The sample has around 2,000,000 clones; about 95% are singletons. Only CD45RO-negative cells positively selected for CCR7 counted as naive CD8 cells, so terminally differentiated effector memory CD45RA+ cells were excluded. Sequenced sample: naive CD8+ T cells sorted from blood. The source of these receptors is a man younger than 35 in good health.

V and J are TRBV4-1 and TRBJ2-7; D is unresolved. The CDR3 is 17 residues long. Per the germline V gene, CDR1 is MGHRA and CDR2 is YSYEKL. V was clipped by 1 base and J by 3 bases, with 19 bases between them. CDR3 in amino acids: CASSQVPPGRGHYEQYF. The CDR3 DNA sequence: TGCGCCAGCAGCCAAGTCCCCCCCGGACGAGGTCACTACGAGCAGTACTTC.

The V call is TRBV11-2, the J call TRBJ2-1, with 9 bases matching TRBD2. Germline CDR1 and CDR2: SGHAT and FQNNGV. This CDR3 contains 19 residues. V shed 1 base and J 15 bases; nucleotides not matched to a gene: 25. Here the CDR3 DNA reads TGTGCCAGCAGCTTAGGCCAATCCGCAGGCGTTGTAGGGCGGGAGGGATGGTTCTTC. This translates into CASSLGQSAGVVGREGWFF. Drawing the rest from reference TRBV11-2 and TRBJ2-1, the complete variable domain is EAGVAQSPRYKIIEKRQSVAFWCNPISGHATLYWYQQILGQGPKLLIQFQNNGVVDDSQLPKDRFSAERLKGVDSTLKIQPAKLEDSAVYLCASSLGQSAGVVGREGWFFGPGTRLTVL.

This clone was counted a single time. The gene calls are TRBV19 and TRBJ2-5, with a weak D call TRBD2 (7 bases). This CDR3 has 14 amino acids. Trimming shortened V by 6 bases and J by 1 base, and 12 bases separated the two germline ends. Germline V gene data show CDR1 as LNHDA and CDR2 as SQIVND (reference sequence). The CDR3: CASRAGHLQETQYF. The CDR3 nucleotides are TGTGCCAGTAGAGCGGGACACCTCCAAGAGACCCAGTACTTC.